A selection of T cell receptor beta chains follows, all from one sample in a study of T cell responses to AZD1222 COVID-19 vaccine. Using immunoSEQ multiplex PCR, the repertoire was profiled, and TCRdb retains in-frame clones only, with some absent. The data show 89,000 or so clones, about 90% seen once. Sequenced material: peripheral blood, taken 28 days after the second AZD1222 dose. The source is an adult who received the AZD1222 COVID-19 vaccine. Each CDR3 is given with its conserved first and last residue. The order of the fields is D gene, clone size, V gene, J gene, CDR3 protein, CDR3 DNA. The D gene is left open where the match is weak. Not every row has a clone size; where given, it reads once, few, many or a size class.

d_gene: NA
abundance: NA
v_gene: TRBV27
j_gene: TRBJ1-3
CDR3aa: CASSLSAHRSSGNTIYF
CDR3nt: TGTGCCAGCAGTTTATCGGCACACCGAAGCTCTGGAAACACCATATATTTT

d_gene: TRBD1
abundance: NA
v_gene: TRBV6-6
j_gene: TRBJ1-4
CDR3aa: CASSRQERQGTSRSEKLFF
CDR3nt: TGTGCCAGCAGTCGACAAGAACGACAGGGGACGTCGCGGAGTGAAAAACTGTTTTTT

d_gene: TRBD1
abundance: NA
v_gene: TRBV19
j_gene: TRBJ1-2
CDR3aa: CASSIGQGGGYTF
CDR3nt: TGTGCCAGTAGTATTGGGCAGGGGGGAGGCTACACCTTC

d_gene: NA
abundance: NA
v_gene: TRBV6-2/TRBV6-3
j_gene: TRBJ2-1
CDR3aa: CASSSDSRRYNEQFF
CDR3nt: TGTGCCAGCAGTTCAGACAGCAGACGTTACAATGAGCAGTTCTTC

d_gene: TRBD2
abundance: NA
v_gene: TRBV27
j_gene: TRBJ2-5
CDR3aa: CASTSMGAGEETQYF
CDR3nt: TGTGCCAGCACCTCGATGGGAGCGGGGGAAGAGACCCAGTACTTC

d_gene: TRBD1
abundance: NA
v_gene: TRBV13
j_gene: TRBJ1-2
CDR3aa: CASSSGRGSNYGYTF
CDR3nt: TGTGCCAGCAGCTCAGGCAGGGGGTCGAACTATGGCTACACCTTC

d_gene: NA
abundance: NA
v_gene: TRBV6-5
j_gene: TRBJ2-7
CDR3aa: CASSFRQATYEQYF
CDR3nt: TGTGCCAGCAGTTTCAGACAGGCAACCTACGAGCAGTACTTC

d_gene: TRBD1
abundance: NA
v_gene: TRBV2
j_gene: TRBJ1-3
CDR3aa: CASSQTGGLGNTIYF
CDR3nt: TGTGCCAGCAGTCAGACAGGGGGCCTTGGAAACACCATATATTTT

d_gene: NA
abundance: NA
v_gene: TRBV6-5
j_gene: TRBJ1-4
CDR3aa: CASSLSGANEKLFF
CDR3nt: TGTGCCAGCAGTTTGTCAGGGGCTAATGAAAAACTGTTTTTT

d_gene: NA
abundance: few
v_gene: TRBV7-9
j_gene: TRBJ1-2
CDR3aa: CASSLVGTYGYTF
CDR3nt: TGTGCCAGCAGCTTAGTGGGTACCTATGGCTACACCTTC

d_gene: TRBD2
abundance: NA
v_gene: TRBV5-1
j_gene: TRBJ2-1
CDR3aa: CASSPGLAVLGSNEQFF
CDR3nt: TGCGCCAGCAGCCCGGGGCTAGCGGTCCTGGGATCCAATGAGCAGTTCTTC

d_gene: NA
abundance: NA
v_gene: TRBV29-1
j_gene: TRBJ1-4
CDR3aa: CSVERMGGKLFF
CDR3nt: TGCAGCGTTGAAAGAATGGGAGGGAAACTGTTTTTT

d_gene: NA
abundance: NA
v_gene: TRBV28
j_gene: TRBJ1-3
CDR3aa: CASSSATGSSYGNTIYF
CDR3nt: TGTGCCAGCAGTTCGGCCACAGGGTCTTCTTACGGAAACACCATATATTTT

d_gene: NA
abundance: NA
v_gene: TRBV11-2
j_gene: TRBJ2-7
CDR3aa: CASSFGSSSYEQYF
CDR3nt: TGTGCCAGCAGCTTCGGATCAAGCTCCTACGAGCAGTACTTC

d_gene: NA
abundance: NA
v_gene: TRBV5-6
j_gene: TRBJ1-5
CDR3aa: CASSLGRNQPQHF
CDR3nt: TGTGCCAGCAGCTTGGGACGCAATCAGCCCCAGCATTTT

d_gene: TRBD1
abundance: NA
v_gene: TRBV6-5
j_gene: TRBJ2-1
CDR3aa: CASSSTGTGKNEQFF
CDR3nt: TGTGCCAGCAGCTCCACCGGGACAGGGAAAAATGAGCAGTTCTTC

d_gene: NA
abundance: NA
v_gene: TRBV4-2
j_gene: TRBJ2-4
CDR3aa: CASSQLMVAQTNIQYF
CDR3nt: TGTGCCAGCAGCCAGCTGATGGTCGCCCAGACAAACATTCAGTACTTC

d_gene: TRBD2
abundance: NA
v_gene: TRBV18
j_gene: TRBJ2-7
CDR3aa: CASSQPGTSGRYEQYF
CDR3nt: TGTGCCAGCTCACAACCAGGGACTAGCGGGAGATACGAGCAGTACTTC

d_gene: NA
abundance: NA
v_gene: TRBV27
j_gene: TRBJ1-5
CDR3aa: CASSFVRNQPQHF
CDR3nt: TGTGCCAGCAGTTTTGTTCGCAATCAGCCCCAGCATTTT

d_gene: NA
abundance: NA
v_gene: TRBV5-1
j_gene: TRBJ2-2
CDR3aa: CASSPGGSRGGELFF
CDR3nt: TGCGCCAGCAGCCCTGGGGGGTCGCGAGGCGGGGAGCTGTTTTTT

d_gene: NA
abundance: NA
v_gene: TRBV9
j_gene: TRBJ2-3
CDR3aa: CASSVLGGLSTDTQYF
CDR3nt: TGTGCCAGCAGCGTTTTGGGAGGACTAAGCACAGATACGCAGTATTTT

d_gene: TRBD1
abundance: NA
v_gene: TRBV6-4
j_gene: TRBJ1-2
CDR3aa: CASSLGQDYGYTF
CDR3nt: TGTGCCAGCAGTTTGGGACAGGACTATGGCTACACCTTC

d_gene: NA
abundance: NA
v_gene: TRBV7-9
j_gene: TRBJ1-2
CDR3aa: CASSFHSESGYTF
CDR3nt: TGTGCCAGCAGCTTCCACAGCGAGAGTGGCTACACCTTC

d_gene: NA
abundance: NA
v_gene: TRBV5-4
j_gene: TRBJ1-2
CDR3aa: CASSLRGARNYGYTF
CDR3nt: TGTGCCAGCAGCTTACGAGGGGCCAGAAACTATGGCTACACCTTC

d_gene: NA
abundance: NA
v_gene: TRBV6-5
j_gene: TRBJ1-6
CDR3aa: CASSYGGVNNSPLHF
CDR3nt: TGTGCCAGCAGTTACGGGGGAGTAAATAATTCACCCCTCCACTTT

d_gene: TRBD1
abundance: once
v_gene: TRBV4-1
j_gene: TRBJ2-5
CDR3aa: CASSLGQGDTQETQYF
CDR3nt: TGCGCCAGCAGCCTCGGACAGGGGGACACCCAAGAGACCCAGTACTTC

d_gene: NA
abundance: few
v_gene: TRBV19
j_gene: TRBJ1-2
CDR3aa: CASTRQGGYGYTF
CDR3nt: TGTGCCAGTACCCGACAAGGGGGCTATGGCTACACCTTC

d_gene: NA
abundance: few
v_gene: TRBV5-1
j_gene: TRBJ1-1
CDR3aa: CASRKTSEITEAFF
CDR3nt: TGCGCCAGCCGCAAAACGAGCGAAATTACTGAAGCTTTCTTT

d_gene: TRBD2
abundance: NA
v_gene: TRBV30
j_gene: TRBJ2-7
CDR3aa: CAWSWGSGSYEQYF
CDR3nt: TGTGCCTGGAGTTGGGGTAGCGGGAGCTACGAGCAGTACTTC

d_gene: TRBD2
abundance: NA
v_gene: TRBV27
j_gene: TRBJ2-6
CDR3aa: CASSFRLAGAGANVLTF
CDR3nt: TGTGCCAGCAGTTTCCGGCTAGCGGGAGCTGGGGCCAACGTCCTGACTTTC

d_gene: NA
abundance: NA
v_gene: TRBV11-2
j_gene: TRBJ2-7
CDR3aa: CASSLVVSRPDGEQYF
CDR3nt: TGTGCCAGCAGCTTAGTTGTCAGTCGTCCCGACGGCGAGCAGTACTTC

d_gene: TRBD1
abundance: NA
v_gene: TRBV9
j_gene: TRBJ1-6
CDR3aa: CASSLGTGTNSPLHF
CDR3nt: TGTGCCAGCAGCTTAGGGACAGGGACGAATTCACCCCTCCACTTT

d_gene: NA
abundance: NA
v_gene: TRBV18
j_gene: TRBJ2-7
CDR3aa: CASSPLDGSYEQYF
CDR3nt: TGTGCCAGCTCACCCCTGGATGGGTCCTACGAGCAGTACTTC

d_gene: TRBD2
abundance: NA
v_gene: TRBV28
j_gene: TRBJ2-7
CDR3aa: CASSSQRGRYEQYF
CDR3nt: TGTGCCAGCAGTTCCCAGCGGGGGCGCTACGAGCAGTACTTC

d_gene: NA
abundance: NA
v_gene: TRBV14
j_gene: TRBJ2-1
CDR3aa: CASSQDHGYSYNEQFF
CDR3nt: TGTGCCAGCAGCCAAGATCACGGGTATTCCTACAATGAGCAGTTCTTC

d_gene: TRBD1
abundance: NA
v_gene: TRBV30
j_gene: TRBJ1-5
CDR3aa: CAWSLQGGQPQHF
CDR3nt: TGTGCCTGGAGTCTACAGGGGGGGCAGCCCCAGCATTTT

d_gene: TRBD1
abundance: NA
v_gene: TRBV30
j_gene: TRBJ1-6
CDR3aa: CAWIVPGQINSPLHF
CDR3nt: TGTGCCTGGATTGTACCGGGACAGATTAATTCACCCCTCCACTTT

d_gene: NA
abundance: NA
v_gene: TRBV27
j_gene: TRBJ2-3
CDR3aa: CASSRRRYTDTQYF
CDR3nt: TGTGCCAGCAGTCGGCGGAGGTACACAGATACGCAGTATTTT

d_gene: TRBD2
abundance: NA
v_gene: TRBV24-1
j_gene: TRBJ2-3
CDR3aa: CATSDPPSGGSTDTQYF
CDR3nt: TGTGCCACCAGTGATCCGCCCAGCGGGGGAAGCACAGATACGCAGTATTTT

d_gene: NA
abundance: NA
v_gene: TRBV12-5
j_gene: TRBJ1-5
CDR3aa: CASLAGGRDSQPQHF
CDR3nt: TGTGCTAGTCTCGCGGGTGGGCGGGATAGTCAGCCCCAGCATTTT

d_gene: TRBD2
abundance: NA
v_gene: TRBV18
j_gene: TRBJ2-2
CDR3aa: CASQHGTSGNTGELFF
CDR3nt: TGTGCCAGCCAACACGGGACTAGCGGAAACACCGGGGAGCTGTTTTTT

d_gene: NA
abundance: once
v_gene: TRBV3-1/TRBV3-2
j_gene: TRBJ1-2
CDR3aa: CASSPTGQYPGYTF
CDR3nt: TGTGCCAGCAGCCCGACTGGACAGTATCCTGGCTACACCTTC

d_gene: NA
abundance: NA
v_gene: TRBV18
j_gene: TRBJ1-4
CDR3aa: CASSPYRNEKLFF
CDR3nt: TGTGCCAGCTCACCATACAGGAACGAAAAACTGTTTTTT

d_gene: TRBD1
abundance: NA
v_gene: TRBV6-1
j_gene: TRBJ1-6
CDR3aa: CASSDESGTGNSPLHF
CDR3nt: TGTGCCAGCAGTGATGAATCAGGGACAGGCAATTCACCCCTCCACTTT

d_gene: TRBD1
abundance: NA
v_gene: TRBV9
j_gene: TRBJ1-1
CDR3aa: CASSSTGGGTEAFF
CDR3nt: TGTGCCAGCAGCTCGACAGGGGGAGGAACTGAAGCTTTCTTT

d_gene: TRBD1
abundance: NA
v_gene: TRBV10-3
j_gene: TRBJ1-1
CDR3aa: CAIRDRGRGVLSTEAFF
CDR3nt: TGTGCCATCAGGGACAGGGGGCGCGGTGTCTTGAGCACTGAAGCTTTCTTT

d_gene: TRBD1
abundance: NA
v_gene: TRBV28
j_gene: TRBJ1-1
CDR3aa: CASGRGTGKEVAFF
CDR3nt: TGTGCCAGCGGCCGGGGGACAGGGAAGGAAGTAGCTTTCTTT

d_gene: TRBD2
abundance: NA
v_gene: TRBV27
j_gene: TRBJ2-1
CDR3aa: CASSPRSLLAGLYNEQFF
CDR3nt: TGTGCCAGCAGTCCTCGATCATTACTAGCGGGACTCTACAATGAGCAGTTCTTC

d_gene: TRBD1
abundance: NA
v_gene: TRBV12-3/TRBV12-4
j_gene: TRBJ1-5
CDR3aa: CASSGQGGQPQHF
CDR3nt: TGTGCCAGCAGTGGACAGGGTGGTCAGCCCCAGCATTTT

d_gene: NA
abundance: NA
v_gene: TRBV15
j_gene: TRBJ2-2
CDR3aa: CATSREAGSGELFF
CDR3nt: TGTGCCACCAGCAGAGAGGCAGGGTCCGGGGAGCTGTTTTTT

d_gene: NA
abundance: once
v_gene: TRBV9
j_gene: TRBJ2-3
CDR3aa: CASSVATGGTQYF
CDR3nt: TGTGCCAGCAGCGTAGCAACAGGAGGTACGCAGTATTTT

d_gene: NA
abundance: once
v_gene: TRBV4-2
j_gene: TRBJ2-7
CDR3aa: CASSRRLSTHEQYF
CDR3nt: TGTGCCAGCAGCCGACGACTAAGCACCCACGAGCAGTACTTC